A selection of T cell receptor beta chains follows, all from one sample in a study of blood T cell repertoires in COVID-19. The protocol was immunoSEQ multiplex PCR, while the TCRdb copy is restricted to in-frame clones and leaves out a portion. Counted here are under 200,000 clones, roughly 80% occurring once; the ten biggest clones make up roughly 15%. Input material: peripheral blood. These receptors originate from a man aged 18 to 35 with active or convalescent COVID-19. Both conserved end residues are part of each CDR3. The D gene is left open where the match is weak. Not all rows give a size; the values are once, few, many and, for expanded clones, a class.

CDR3nt: TGTGCCAGCAGTTACTCAACCCCGAAGGGGTACGAGCAGTACTTC
CDR3aa: CASSYSTPKGYEQYF
abundance: NA
j_gene: TRBJ2-7
v_gene: TRBV6-2/TRBV6-3
d_gene: NA

CDR3nt: TGTGCCAGCAGTGGCCAAGTACAGACTAATGAAAAGAGGTTTTTT
CDR3aa: CASSGQVQTNEKRFF
abundance: NA
j_gene: TRBJ1-4
v_gene: TRBV2
d_gene: NA

CDR3nt: TGCGCCAGCAGCTTGGGGGGGCATCAGCCCCAGCATTTT
CDR3aa: CASSLGGHQPQHF
abundance: NA
j_gene: TRBJ1-5
v_gene: TRBV5-1
d_gene: NA

CDR3nt: TGTGCCAGCACCCAACGTGGGAGCGGGGGGTACAATGAGCAGTTCTTC
CDR3aa: CASTQRGSGGYNEQFF
abundance: few
j_gene: TRBJ2-1
v_gene: TRBV6-6
d_gene: TRBD2

CDR3nt: TGTGCCAGCAGCGGGGGGACAGGGAAGGAAGGCGAAAAACTGTTTTTT
CDR3aa: CASSGGTGKEGEKLFF
abundance: NA
j_gene: TRBJ1-4
v_gene: TRBV5-8
d_gene: TRBD1

CDR3nt: TGTGCCAGCAGCCAGGACAGGAGCAATAATTCACCCCTCCACTTT
CDR3aa: CASSQDRSNNSPLHF
abundance: NA
j_gene: TRBJ1-6
v_gene: TRBV4-2
d_gene: TRBD1

CDR3nt: TGTGCCACCAGTGACCCGACAGGGGGAGGTGAAAAACTGTTTTTT
CDR3aa: CATSDPTGGGEKLFF
abundance: NA
j_gene: TRBJ1-4
v_gene: TRBV24-1
d_gene: TRBD1

CDR3nt: TGTGCCACCTACCCGCCCGGGGGGAATGAGCAGTTCTTC
CDR3aa: CATYPPGGNEQFF
abundance: NA
j_gene: TRBJ2-1
v_gene: TRBV7-8
d_gene: TRBD2

CDR3nt: TGTGCCAGCAGCCCACGAATCTGGGACACTAGTAACTATGGCTACACCTTC
CDR3aa: CASSPRIWDTSNYGYTF
abundance: NA
j_gene: TRBJ1-2
v_gene: TRBV7-8
d_gene: NA

CDR3nt: TGTGCCAGCAGTTCTACAGGGGGGAACACTGAAGCTTTCTTT
CDR3aa: CASSSTGGNTEAFF
abundance: NA
j_gene: TRBJ1-1
v_gene: TRBV25-1
d_gene: TRBD1

CDR3nt: TGTGCCAGTAGTAGTAGGAAAGGACAGCCGAACACTGAAGCTTTCTTT
CDR3aa: CASSSRKGQPNTEAFF
abundance: few
j_gene: TRBJ1-1
v_gene: TRBV19
d_gene: NA

CDR3nt: TGTGCCAGTAGTGCCCGACAGGGGTCTAATGAAAAACTGTTTTTT
CDR3aa: CASSARQGSNEKLFF
abundance: NA
j_gene: TRBJ1-4
v_gene: TRBV19
d_gene: TRBD1

CDR3nt: TGTGCCAGCAGCTTATTTCCAGGCCAAGAGACCCAGTACTTC
CDR3aa: CASSLFPGQETQYF
abundance: NA
j_gene: TRBJ2-5
v_gene: TRBV7-2
d_gene: NA

CDR3nt: TGTGCCAGCAGTCCGCTAGCGGGAGGGCCCTCGGGAAACATTCAGTACTTC
CDR3aa: CASSPLAGGPSGNIQYF
abundance: NA
j_gene: TRBJ2-4
v_gene: TRBV28
d_gene: TRBD2

CDR3nt: TGTGCCAGCAGCTTGGGCGGCGGGGGCCCGAGCTCCTACGAGCAGTACTTC
CDR3aa: CASSLGGGGPSSYEQYF
abundance: NA
j_gene: TRBJ2-7
v_gene: TRBV5-4
d_gene: NA

CDR3nt: TGTGCCATCAGGGACATGCAGGGAAACACCATATATTTT
CDR3aa: CAIRDMQGNTIYF
abundance: NA
j_gene: TRBJ1-3
v_gene: TRBV10-3
d_gene: NA

CDR3nt: TGTGCCAGCTCACCCCGGACAGGGGGTGACACCGGGGAGCTGTTTTTT
CDR3aa: CASSPRTGGDTGELFF
abundance: NA
j_gene: TRBJ2-2
v_gene: TRBV18
d_gene: TRBD1

CDR3nt: TGTGCCAGCAGTTTAAATGGGGGGTACCAAGAGACCCAGTACTTC
CDR3aa: CASSLNGGYQETQYF
abundance: NA
j_gene: TRBJ2-5
v_gene: TRBV28
d_gene: NA

CDR3nt: TGTGCCAGCAGCCCCGGGATCGCCTACGAGCAGTACTTC
CDR3aa: CASSPGIAYEQYF
abundance: NA
j_gene: TRBJ2-7
v_gene: TRBV7-9
d_gene: NA

CDR3nt: TGTGCCAGCAGCTTAGTAGGGCAGGGTTACAATGAGCAGTTCTTC
CDR3aa: CASSLVGQGYNEQFF
abundance: NA
j_gene: TRBJ2-1
v_gene: TRBV7-6
d_gene: NA

CDR3nt: TGTGCCAGCAGCCAAGTGTCCAGGTACTACGAGCAGTACTTC
CDR3aa: CASSQVSRYYEQYF
abundance: NA
j_gene: TRBJ2-7
v_gene: TRBV3-1/TRBV3-2
d_gene: NA

CDR3nt: TGTGCCAGCAGCGGACAGGGGTGGGACACAGATACGCAGTATTTT
CDR3aa: CASSGQGWDTDTQYF
abundance: NA
j_gene: TRBJ2-3
v_gene: TRBV7-9
d_gene: TRBD1

CDR3nt: TGTGCCACCAGCAGGGGTCCCGGAGGGCCCTCCTACGAGCAGTACTTC
CDR3aa: CATSRGPGGPSYEQYF
abundance: NA
j_gene: TRBJ2-7
v_gene: TRBV15
d_gene: NA

CDR3nt: TGTGCCAGCAGTTTAATAGACAGAGGCTACGAGCAGTACTTC
CDR3aa: CASSLIDRGYEQYF
abundance: NA
j_gene: TRBJ2-7
v_gene: TRBV27
d_gene: NA

CDR3nt: TGTGCCAGCAGCTTAGAAACTAGCGGGAGGAATGAGCAGTTCTTC
CDR3aa: CASSLETSGRNEQFF
abundance: NA
j_gene: TRBJ2-1
v_gene: TRBV11-3
d_gene: TRBD2

CDR3nt: TGTGCCAGCAGCCGAATACAGGGGGCCAACACTGAAGCTTTCTTT
CDR3aa: CASSRIQGANTEAFF
abundance: NA
j_gene: TRBJ1-1
v_gene: TRBV5-6
d_gene: TRBD1

CDR3nt: TGCGCCAGCAGCTTGGACGGGAGATATGGCTACACCTTC
CDR3aa: CASSLDGRYGYTF
abundance: NA
j_gene: TRBJ1-2
v_gene: TRBV5-1
d_gene: NA

CDR3nt: TGTGCCAGCAGCTTGGGGGCGGGACAGGGAAGTTCACCCCTCCACTTT
CDR3aa: CASSLGAGQGSSPLHF
abundance: NA
j_gene: TRBJ1-6
v_gene: TRBV5-4
d_gene: TRBD1

CDR3nt: TGTGCCACCAGTGATCTACCACAGGGGATTCAGTACTTC
CDR3aa: CATSDLPQGIQYF
abundance: NA
j_gene: TRBJ2-4
v_gene: TRBV24-1
d_gene: TRBD1

CDR3nt: TGTGCCAGCAGTTTATCTTCTCCTTCTGGAAACACCATATATTTT
CDR3aa: CASSLSSPSGNTIYF
abundance: NA
j_gene: TRBJ1-3
v_gene: TRBV28
d_gene: NA

CDR3nt: TGTGCCAGCAGGGAGGGACAGGGCGGTGGGGGCCAGCATTTT
CDR3aa: CASREGQGGGGQHF
abundance: NA
j_gene: TRBJ1-5
v_gene: TRBV2
d_gene: TRBD1

CDR3nt: TGTGCCAGCAGCTTAACAGGGGTGACTGAAGCTTTCTTT
CDR3aa: CASSLTGVTEAFF
abundance: NA
j_gene: TRBJ1-1
v_gene: TRBV7-8
d_gene: TRBD1

CDR3nt: TGTGCCAGCAGTGAAGCGCCTGGAGAGCGAGCTTTCTTT
CDR3aa: CASSEAPGERAFF
abundance: NA
j_gene: TRBJ1-1
v_gene: TRBV6-1
d_gene: NA

CDR3nt: TGTGCCAGCCGTGCGGGGACAGAAACTCTGAACTATGGCTACACCTTC
CDR3aa: CASRAGTETLNYGYTF
abundance: NA
j_gene: TRBJ1-2
v_gene: TRBV6-1
d_gene: TRBD1

CDR3nt: TGCAGCGTTGAAGGACAGGGATACGAGCAGTACTTC
CDR3aa: CSVEGQGYEQYF
abundance: NA
j_gene: TRBJ2-7
v_gene: TRBV29-1
d_gene: TRBD1

CDR3nt: TGTGCCAGCAGCCAGCCTCTAGCGGGGGGAGATACGCAGTATTTT
CDR3aa: CASSQPLAGGDTQYF
abundance: NA
j_gene: TRBJ2-3
v_gene: TRBV14
d_gene: TRBD2

CDR3nt: TGTGCCAGCAGTCTCCCGGGACAGGGGAACACTGAAGCTTTCTTT
CDR3aa: CASSLPGQGNTEAFF
abundance: NA
j_gene: TRBJ1-1
v_gene: TRBV28
d_gene: TRBD1

CDR3nt: TGTGCCATCAGTGAGTCTGCTACCTATACGCAGTATTTT
CDR3aa: CAISESATYTQYF
abundance: NA
j_gene: TRBJ2-3
v_gene: TRBV10-3
d_gene: NA

CDR3nt: TGTGCCAGCAGCCTCACCAGGACTAGCGGAAAAATAAGCTCCTACAATGAGCAGTTCTTC
CDR3aa: CASSLTRTSGKISSYNEQFF
abundance: NA
j_gene: TRBJ2-1
v_gene: TRBV9
d_gene: TRBD2

CDR3nt: TGTGCCAGCAGTCTACTGACAGGGGGCATATATGGCTACACCTTC
CDR3aa: CASSLLTGGIYGYTF
abundance: NA
j_gene: TRBJ1-2
v_gene: TRBV27
d_gene: TRBD1

CDR3nt: TGTGCCAGCAGTCCCCAGGGGGTCTCCTACGAGCAGTACTTC
CDR3aa: CASSPQGVSYEQYF
abundance: NA
j_gene: TRBJ2-7
v_gene: TRBV28
d_gene: TRBD1

CDR3nt: TGTGCCAGCTCTTCCGACGGGGTTGGGGCCAACGTCCTGACTTTC
CDR3aa: CASSSDGVGANVLTF
abundance: NA
j_gene: TRBJ2-6
v_gene: TRBV2
d_gene: NA